The T cell receptor beta chain under discussion was sequenced for a study of T cell repertoires in cytomegalovirus infection. The wider study: Researchers turned to recently identified HLA-C-restricted CMV epitopes as well as well-studied HLA-B-restricted ones. Public TCR beta signatures provided an indication of both CMV infection and a matching HLA type. Findings and limits, study-wide: Public TCR beta family frequency separated CMV-and-HLA carriers, including in an independent cohort. It was HLA-C-restricted CMV-specific TCR beta clonotypes that dominated the response ex vivo.

TCRdb redid the calling of the reads with MiXCR, one entry per CDR3 protein. This table has tens of thousands of distinct CDR3 sequences, around 18% appearing once. Comment on this clonotype: Antigen specificity is unknown.

Looked up from germline, CDR1 is MNHNS and CDR2 is SASEGT. The CDR3 has 14 residues. V was pared by 5 bases and J by 4 bases, with 6 bases of the junction left unmatched. The receptor was isolated from a human donor in good health (CMV status not recorded). Some clones in this sample may be carry-over from other donors' samples. The chain couples TRBV6-1 to TRBJ2-7; 9 bases fit TRBD1. The sequences come from CD8+ T cells from cultured PBMCs, collected from culture after CMV antigen stimulation. This chain's CDR3 is CASSRGQGRYEQYF. The CDR3 DNA follows: TGTGCCAGCAGTCGTGGACAGGGGCGGTACGAGCAGTACTTC.